This TCR beta chain was observed in a study of identical twins. A single record per CDR3 protein comes from TCRdb applying MiXCR to the 5' RACE reads. The table has some 270,000 distinct CDR3 sequences, about 8.3% seen once. The junction had 11 bases not matched to a gene; V was cut back by 0 bases and J by 9 bases. The CDR3 runs to 16 residues. Per the germline V gene, CDR1 is SNHLY and CDR2 is FYNNEI. This clonotype appeared a few times. Antigen unknown. Overall study results and limits: Where out-of-frame alpha sequences were twin-shared, they showed excess low generation probability.

These data also formed part of another study, on yellow fever vaccine responses in identical twins.

The V gene is TRBV2, the J gene TRBJ2-7, with TRBD1 identical over 10 bases. This TCR came from a woman aged 18-30 years in good health. The sequencing sample was made of CD8+ T cells sorted from blood. The CDR3 spells CASSEARTGGRLVQYF. CDR3 nucleotide sequence: TGTGCCAGCAGTGAAGCCCGGACAGGGGGGAGGCTTGTGCAGTACTTC.